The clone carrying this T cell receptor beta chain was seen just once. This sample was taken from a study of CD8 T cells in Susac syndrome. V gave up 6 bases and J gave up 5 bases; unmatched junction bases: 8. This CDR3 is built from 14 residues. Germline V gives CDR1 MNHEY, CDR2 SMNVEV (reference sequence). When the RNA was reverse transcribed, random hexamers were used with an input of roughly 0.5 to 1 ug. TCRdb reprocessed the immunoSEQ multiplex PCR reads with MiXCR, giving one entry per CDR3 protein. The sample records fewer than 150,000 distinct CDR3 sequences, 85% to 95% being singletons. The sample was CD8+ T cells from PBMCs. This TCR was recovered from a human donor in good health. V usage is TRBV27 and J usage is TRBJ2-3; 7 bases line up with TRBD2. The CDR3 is CASRLRDYRDTQYF. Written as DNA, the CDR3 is TGTGCCAGCAGGCTCCGGGACTACCGAGATACGCAGTATTTT.